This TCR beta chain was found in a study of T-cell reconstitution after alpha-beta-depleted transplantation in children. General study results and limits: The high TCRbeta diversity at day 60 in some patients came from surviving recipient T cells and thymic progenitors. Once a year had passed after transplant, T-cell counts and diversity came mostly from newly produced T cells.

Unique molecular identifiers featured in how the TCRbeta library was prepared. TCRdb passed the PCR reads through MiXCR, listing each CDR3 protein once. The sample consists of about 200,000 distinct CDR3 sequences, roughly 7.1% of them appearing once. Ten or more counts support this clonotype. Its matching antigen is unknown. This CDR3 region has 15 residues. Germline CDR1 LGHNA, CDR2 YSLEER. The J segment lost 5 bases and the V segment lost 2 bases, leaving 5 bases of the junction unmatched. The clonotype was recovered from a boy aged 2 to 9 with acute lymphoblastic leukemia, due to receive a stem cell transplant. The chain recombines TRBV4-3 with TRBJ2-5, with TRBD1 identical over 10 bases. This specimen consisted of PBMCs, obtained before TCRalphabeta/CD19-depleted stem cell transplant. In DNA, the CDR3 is TGCGCCAGCAGCCAACTCTTGGGACAGGGGGAGACCCAGTACTTC. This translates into CASSQLLGQGETQYF.